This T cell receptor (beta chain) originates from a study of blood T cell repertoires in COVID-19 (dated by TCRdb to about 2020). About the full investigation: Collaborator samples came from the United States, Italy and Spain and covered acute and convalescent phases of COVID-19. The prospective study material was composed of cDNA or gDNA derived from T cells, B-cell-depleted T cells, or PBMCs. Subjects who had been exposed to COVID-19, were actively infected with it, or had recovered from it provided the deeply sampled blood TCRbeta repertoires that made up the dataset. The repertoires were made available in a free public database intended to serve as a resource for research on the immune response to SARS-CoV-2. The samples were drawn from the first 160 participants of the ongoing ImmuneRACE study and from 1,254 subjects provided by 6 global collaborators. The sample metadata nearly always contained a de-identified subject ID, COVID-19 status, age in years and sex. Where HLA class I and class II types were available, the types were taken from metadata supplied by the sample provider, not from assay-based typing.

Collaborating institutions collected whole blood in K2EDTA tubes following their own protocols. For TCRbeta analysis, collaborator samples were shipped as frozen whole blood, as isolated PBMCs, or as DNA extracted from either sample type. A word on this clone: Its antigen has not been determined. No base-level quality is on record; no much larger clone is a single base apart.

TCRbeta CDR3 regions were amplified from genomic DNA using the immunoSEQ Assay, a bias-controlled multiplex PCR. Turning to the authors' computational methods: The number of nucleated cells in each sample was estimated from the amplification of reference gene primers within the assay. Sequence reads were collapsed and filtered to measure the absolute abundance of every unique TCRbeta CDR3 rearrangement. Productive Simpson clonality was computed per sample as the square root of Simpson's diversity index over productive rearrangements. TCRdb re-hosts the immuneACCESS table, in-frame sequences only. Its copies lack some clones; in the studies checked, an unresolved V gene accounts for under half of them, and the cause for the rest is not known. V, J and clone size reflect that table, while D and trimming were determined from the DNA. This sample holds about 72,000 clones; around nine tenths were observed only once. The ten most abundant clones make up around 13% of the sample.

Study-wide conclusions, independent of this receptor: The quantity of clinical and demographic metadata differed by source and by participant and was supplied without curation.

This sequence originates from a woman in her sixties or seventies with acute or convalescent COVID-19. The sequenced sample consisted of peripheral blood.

CDR3 sequence: CAISDTPRAWRGGNNEQFF. The DNA reads TGTGCCATCAGTGATACCCCTCGGGCGTGGCGGGGGGGCAACAATGAGCAGTTCTTC. The receptor chain draws on TRBV10-3 and TRBJ2-1; the junction holds 9 bases that match TRBD2. The germline V gene encodes CDR1 ENHRY and CDR2 SYGVKD. Germline trimming amounts to 3 bases on V and 5 bases on J, with 17 as the count of junction bases outside the gene matches. The CDR3 runs 19 amino acids, cysteine and phenylalanine included. Only the CDR3 DNA stays, 57 bases, in frame from base 1.